The clone carrying this T cell receptor beta chain has more than one count but fewer than ten. Its antigen is still unknown. There are 12 residues in the CDR3. The V gene lost 2 bases and the J gene lost 10 bases, with 6 bases spanning the gap. Germline-derived CDR1 and CDR2 are MDHEN and SYDVKM. Sequenced by immunoSEQ multiplex PCR; TCRdb stores in-frame clones only, minus some. The sample yields roughly 2,900 clones, roughly a fifth seen once. Treatment defined: randomized to nivolumab then ipilimumab (arm A) or the reverse (arm B). This sample was included in a study of sequential checkpoint blockade in melanoma. Across the whole study: Randomization was 1:1 between first-line nivolumab→ipilimumab and ipilimumab→nivolumab. Matched biopsies came pretreatment and at week 13 for around 24 patients. Both treatment sequences were followed by maintenance nivolumab. Study-wide results and caveats: Response in arm A was associated with pretreatment TIL clonality.

This chain joins TRBV28 and TRBJ1-6, with D hard to call. Sequences were derived from tumor tissue (inferred from file names), sampled from a patient given nivolumab and ipilimumab in sequence. The TCR sequence derives from a human donor with melanoma. In nucleotides, the CDR3 is TGTGCCAGCAGTTTACCCCCGTCACCCCTCCACTTT. Translated: CASSLPPSPLHF.